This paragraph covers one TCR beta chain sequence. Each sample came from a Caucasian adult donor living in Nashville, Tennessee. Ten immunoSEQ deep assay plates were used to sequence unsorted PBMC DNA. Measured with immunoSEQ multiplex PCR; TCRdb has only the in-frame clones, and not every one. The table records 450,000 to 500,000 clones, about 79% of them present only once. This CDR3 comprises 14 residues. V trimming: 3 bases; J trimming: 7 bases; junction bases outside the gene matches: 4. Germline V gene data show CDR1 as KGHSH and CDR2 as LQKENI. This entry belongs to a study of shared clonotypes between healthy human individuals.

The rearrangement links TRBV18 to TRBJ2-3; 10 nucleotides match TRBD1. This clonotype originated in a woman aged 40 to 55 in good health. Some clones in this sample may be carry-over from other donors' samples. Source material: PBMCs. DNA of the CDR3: TGTGCCAGCTCACCTCGGGACAGGGGTAATACGCAGTATTTT. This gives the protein CASSPRDRGNTQYF.